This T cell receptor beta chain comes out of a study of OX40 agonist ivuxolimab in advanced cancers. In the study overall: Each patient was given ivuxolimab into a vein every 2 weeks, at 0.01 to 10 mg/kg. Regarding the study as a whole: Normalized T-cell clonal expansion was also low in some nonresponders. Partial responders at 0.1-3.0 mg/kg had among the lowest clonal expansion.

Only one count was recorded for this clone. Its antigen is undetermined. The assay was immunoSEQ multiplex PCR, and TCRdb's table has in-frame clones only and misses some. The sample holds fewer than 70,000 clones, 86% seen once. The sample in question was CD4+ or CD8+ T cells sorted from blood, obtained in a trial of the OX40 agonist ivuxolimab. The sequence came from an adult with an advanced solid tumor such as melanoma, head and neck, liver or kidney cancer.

The CDR3 DNA follows: TGTGCCAGCAGCTTAAGACAGTCAACTGGAAACACCATATATTTT. Translating it yields CASSLRQSTGNTIYF. The V and J genes are TRBV7-2 and TRBJ1-3; the D gene is possibly TRBD1 (5 bases). Germline values: CDR1 SGHTA, CDR2 FQGNSA. Trimming removed 2 bases from V and 2 bases from J, with 10 bases in between. CDR3 length: 15 amino acids.